This T cell receptor beta chain stems from a study of cytomegalovirus exposure and HLA in healthy donors. The CDR3 consists of 14 residues. Germline values: CDR1 ENHRY, CDR2 SYGVKD. Trimming took off 8 bases at V and 12 bases at J, with 23 bases between the two ends. Assay: immunoSEQ multiplex PCR; the TCRdb copy retains only in-frame clones and omits some. This sample has some 150,000 clones, with around nine tenths found just once. This chain joins TRBV10-3 and TRBJ1-5; tentative D call: TRBD1 (6 bases). The source material was PBMCs. This sequence was found in a woman between 18 and 29 years old in good health and CMV-seropositive. The CDR3 protein is CAISSSRDNLVQHF. The CDR3 DNA reads as TGTGCCATCTCTTCTTCCCGGGACAACCTTGTCCAGCATTTT.